This T cell receptor beta chain was sequenced in a study of blood T cell repertoires in COVID-19 (dated by TCRdb to 2020 to 2022). Broadly, across the study: Collaborator samples came from the United States, Italy and Spain and covered acute and convalescent phases of COVID-19. The material from the prospective study consisted of cDNA or gDNA derived from T cells, B-cell-depleted T cells, or PBMCs. The dataset comprised deeply sampled blood TCRbeta repertoires from subjects exposed to, actively infected with, or recovered from COVID-19. The repertoires were released in a freely available public database intended as a resource for research on the immune response to SARS-CoV-2. Samples were obtained from the ongoing ImmuneRACE study (first 160 participants) and from 1,254 subjects provided by 6 global collaborators. Sample metadata almost always included a de-identified subject ID, COVID-19 status, age in years and sex. Where HLA class I and class II types were available, the types were taken from metadata supplied by the sample provider, not from assay-based typing. Study-wide findings and limitations: How much clinical and demographic metadata was included differed by source and by participant, and the metadata was provided uncurated.

Collaborating institutions collected whole blood in K2EDTA tubes following their own protocols. Collaborator samples were shipped for TCRbeta analysis as frozen whole blood, isolated PBMCs, or DNA extracted from either sample type. Concerning this clone: Its binding antigen is unknown. Per-base quality was not reported, and no clone a single base away is much larger than it.

TCRbeta CDR3 regions were amplified from genomic DNA by means of the immunoSEQ Assay, a bias-controlled multiplex PCR. Turning to the authors' computational methods: The number of nucleated cells in each sample was estimated by amplification of reference gene primers within the assay. To quantify the absolute abundance of each unique TCRbeta CDR3 rearrangement, sequence reads were collapsed and filtered. For each sample, productive Simpson clonality was calculated as the square root of Simpson's diversity index across productive rearrangements. The clones in this table, taken by TCRdb from immuneACCESS, are in-frame only. Not every clone is retained; where verified, under half of the shortfall comes from an unresolved V gene, and the cause of the rest is unknown. That table furnishes V, J and clone size, whereas the DNA furnished D and trimming. This sample gives approximately 99,000 clones in total; over 75% of them show up just once. Approximately 20% of the sample goes to the ten largest clones.

As encoded in the germline V gene, CDR1 is SGHTA while CDR2 is FQGTGA. Spanning cysteine to phenylalanine, the CDR3 consists of 13 amino acids. The kept DNA is CDR3 alone, 39 bases in frame from the first base. V is clipped by 2 bases and J by 6 bases, and the sequence between their germline boundaries is 9 bases long. Sequencing used peripheral blood. The V and J segments used are TRBV7-3 and TRBJ2-3, with the D gene call left open. The clonotype originates from a human donor in a cohort sampled during active COVID-19. The nucleotide sequence is given as TGTGCCAGCAGCTTACTCGTTTCGGATACGCAGTATTTT. The encoded protein is CASSLLVSDTQYF.